Described below is a single T cell receptor beta chain sequence and its context. V was cut by 5 bases and J by 3 bases, with 12 bases left in between. The CDR3 consists of 13 residues. Germline V lookup: CDR1 SGHRS, CDR2 YFSETQ. This specimen belongs to a study of CD8+ T cells in alopecia areata. Isolated RNA was reverse transcribed into cDNA used as the sequencing template. Sequencing used immunoSEQ multiplex PCR; TCRdb keeps in-frame clones, though not all of them. The data show more than 110,000 clones, around 82% seen once. Treatment here: oral pan-JAK inhibitor, 5-10 mg twice daily. The chain links TRBV5-1 to TRBJ2-7; D remains ambiguous. The clonotype was recovered from a human donor with alopecia areata. The sample consisted of CD8+ T cells sorted from blood, taken at week 4, from a patient treated with tofacitinib. The CDR3, as DNA: TGCGCCAGCAGGGCCACCACGGTCTACGAGCAGTACTTC. Translation: CASRATTVYEQYF. Full variable domain (outside the CDR3, taken from reference TRBV5-1 and TRBJ2-7): KAGVTQTPRYLIKTRGQQVTLSCSPISGHRSVSWYQQTPGQGLQFLFEYFSETQRNKGNFPGRFSGRQFSNSRSEMNVSTLELGDSALYLCASRATTVYEQYFGPGTRLTVT.